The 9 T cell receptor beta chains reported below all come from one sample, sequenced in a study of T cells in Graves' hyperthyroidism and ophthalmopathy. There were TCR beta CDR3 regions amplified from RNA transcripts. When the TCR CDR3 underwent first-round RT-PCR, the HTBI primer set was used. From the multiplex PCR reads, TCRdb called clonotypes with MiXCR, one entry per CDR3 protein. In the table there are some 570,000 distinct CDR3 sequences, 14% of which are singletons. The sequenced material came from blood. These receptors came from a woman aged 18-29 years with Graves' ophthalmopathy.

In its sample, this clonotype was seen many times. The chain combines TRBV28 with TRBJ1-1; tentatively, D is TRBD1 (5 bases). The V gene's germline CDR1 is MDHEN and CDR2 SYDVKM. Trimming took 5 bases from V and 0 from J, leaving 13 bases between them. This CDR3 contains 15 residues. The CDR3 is CASSEAGHLNTEAFF. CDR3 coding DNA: TGTGCCAGCAGTGAAGCAGGACATCTGAACACTGAAGCTTTCTTT. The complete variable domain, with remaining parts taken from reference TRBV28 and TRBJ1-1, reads DVKVTQSSRYLVKRTGEKVFLECVQDMDHENMFWYRQDPGLGLRLIYFSYDVKMKEKGDIPEGYSVSREKKERFSLILESASTNQTSMYLCASSEAGHLNTEAFFGQGTRLTVV.

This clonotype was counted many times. This chain's CDR3 is CASSTQGAYGYTF. CDR3 sequence (DNA): TGTGCCAGCAGCACCCAGGGGGCCTATGGCTACACCTTC. This rearrangement joins TRBV11-3 to TRBJ1-2; 8 bases match TRBD1. Germline-derived CDR1 and CDR2 are SGHNT and YENEEA. CDR3 length equals 13 residues. The junction had 3 bases not matched to a gene; V was cut back by 5 bases and J by 4 bases.

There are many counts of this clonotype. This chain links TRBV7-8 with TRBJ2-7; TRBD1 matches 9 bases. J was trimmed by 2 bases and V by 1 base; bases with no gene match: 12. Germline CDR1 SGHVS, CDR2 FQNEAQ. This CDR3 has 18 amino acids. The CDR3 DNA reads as TGTGCCAGCAGCTTAGAGACGCCCGGGACAGGGTCCACCTACGAGCAGTACTTC. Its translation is CASSLETPGTGSTYEQYF.

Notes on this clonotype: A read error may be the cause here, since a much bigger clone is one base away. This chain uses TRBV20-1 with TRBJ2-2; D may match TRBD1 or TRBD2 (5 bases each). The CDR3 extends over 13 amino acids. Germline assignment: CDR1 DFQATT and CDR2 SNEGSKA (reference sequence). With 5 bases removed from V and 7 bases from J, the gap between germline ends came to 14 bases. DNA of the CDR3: TGCAGTGCTTGGGACGAGTCTAACGGGGAGCTGTTTTTT. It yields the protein CSAWDESNGELFF.

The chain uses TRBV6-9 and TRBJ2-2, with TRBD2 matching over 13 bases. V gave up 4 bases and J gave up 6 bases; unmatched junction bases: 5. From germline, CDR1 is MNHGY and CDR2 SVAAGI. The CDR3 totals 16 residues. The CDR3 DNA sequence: TGTGCCAGCAGTTCGCCACTAGCGGGAGGGCCCGGGGAGCTGTTTTTT. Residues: CASSSPLAGGPGELFF.

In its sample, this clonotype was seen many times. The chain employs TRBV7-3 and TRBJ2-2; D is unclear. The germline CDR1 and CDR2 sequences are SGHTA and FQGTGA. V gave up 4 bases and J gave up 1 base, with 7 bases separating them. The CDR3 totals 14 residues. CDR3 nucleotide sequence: TGTGCCAGCAGCTACGACAAGAACACCGGGGAGCTGTTTTTT. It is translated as CASSYDKNTGELFF. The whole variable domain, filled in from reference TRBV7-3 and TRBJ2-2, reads GAGVSQTPSNKVTEKGKYVELRCDPISGHTALYWYRQSLGQGPEFLIYFQGTGAADDSGLPNDRFFAVRPEGSVSTLKIQRTERGDSAVYLCASSYDKNTGELFFGEGSRLTVL.

As DNA, the CDR3 is TGTGCCAGCAGCTTAAGGGGTGTGCGGGCGAACAATGAGCAGTTCTTC. Protein sequence: CASSLRGVRANNEQFF. V gene TRBV7-2 combines with J gene TRBJ2-1; D tentatively reads TRBD1 or TRBD2 (5 bases each). The CDR3 runs 16 residues. Trimming took off 2 bases at V and 5 bases at J, with 16 bases between the two ends. The germline CDR1 and CDR2 sequences are SGHTA and FQGNSA.

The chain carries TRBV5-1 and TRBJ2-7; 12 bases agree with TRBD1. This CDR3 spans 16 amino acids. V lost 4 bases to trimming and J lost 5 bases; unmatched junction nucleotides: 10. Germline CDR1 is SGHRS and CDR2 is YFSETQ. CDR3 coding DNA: TGCGCCAGCAGCGACTCGGGACAGGGGGCGCGGGACGAGCAGTACTTC. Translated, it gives CASSDSGQGARDEQYF.

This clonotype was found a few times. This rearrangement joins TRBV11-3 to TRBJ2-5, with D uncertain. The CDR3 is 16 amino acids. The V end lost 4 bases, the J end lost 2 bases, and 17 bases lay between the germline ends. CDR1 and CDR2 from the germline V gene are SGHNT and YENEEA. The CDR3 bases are TGTGCCAGCAGCTCCCCACTGATCAGCAGTCAAGAGACCCAGTACTTC. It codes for CASSSPLISSQETQYF. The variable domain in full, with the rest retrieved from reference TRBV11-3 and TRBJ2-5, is EAGVVQSPRYKIIEKKQPVAFWCNPISGHNTLYWYLQNLGQGPELLIRYENEEAVDDSQLPKDRFSAERLKGVDSTLKIQPAELGDSAVYLCASSSPLISSQETQYFGPGTRLLVL.